This TCR beta chain was identified in a study of T cell changes during pregnancy in multiple sclerosis. The sample holds a few counts of this clone. The method was immunoSEQ multiplex PCR; TCRdb's version includes in-frame clones alone and lacks a portion of them. The table includes some 40,000 clones, 91% detected once. The CDR3 is made up of 13 amino acids. Germline CDR1 ENHRY, CDR2 SYGVKD. Deletions cut 5 bases from V and 2 bases from J, with 9 bases between. This sequence joins TRBV10-3 and TRBJ2-5; D is possibly TRBD1 (6 bases). This clonotype was obtained from a female donor in good health, enrolled as a control in a pregnancy study. The source material was CD4+ T cells from peripheral blood mononuclear cells, sampled in the third trimester of pregnancy. The CDR3 region has the DNA TGTGCCATCAGTTCAGGGGAACAAGAGACCCAGTACTTC. Translated: CAISSGEQETQYF.